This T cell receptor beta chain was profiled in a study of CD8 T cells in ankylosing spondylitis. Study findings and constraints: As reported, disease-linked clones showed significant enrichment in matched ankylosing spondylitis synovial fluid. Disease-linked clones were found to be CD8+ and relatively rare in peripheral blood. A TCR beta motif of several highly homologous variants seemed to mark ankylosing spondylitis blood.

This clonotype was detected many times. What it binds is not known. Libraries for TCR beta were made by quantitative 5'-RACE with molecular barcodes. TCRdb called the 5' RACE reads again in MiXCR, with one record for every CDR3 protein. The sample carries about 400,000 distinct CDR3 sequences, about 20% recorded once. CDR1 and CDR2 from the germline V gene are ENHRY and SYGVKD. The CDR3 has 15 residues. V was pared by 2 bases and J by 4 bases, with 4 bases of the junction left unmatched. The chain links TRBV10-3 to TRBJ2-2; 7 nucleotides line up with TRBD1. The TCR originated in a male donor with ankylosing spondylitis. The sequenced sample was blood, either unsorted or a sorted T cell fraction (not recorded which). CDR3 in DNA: TGTGCCATCAGTGAGAAGGGGGCGCCCACCGGGGAGCTGTTTTTT. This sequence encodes CAISEKGAPTGELFF.